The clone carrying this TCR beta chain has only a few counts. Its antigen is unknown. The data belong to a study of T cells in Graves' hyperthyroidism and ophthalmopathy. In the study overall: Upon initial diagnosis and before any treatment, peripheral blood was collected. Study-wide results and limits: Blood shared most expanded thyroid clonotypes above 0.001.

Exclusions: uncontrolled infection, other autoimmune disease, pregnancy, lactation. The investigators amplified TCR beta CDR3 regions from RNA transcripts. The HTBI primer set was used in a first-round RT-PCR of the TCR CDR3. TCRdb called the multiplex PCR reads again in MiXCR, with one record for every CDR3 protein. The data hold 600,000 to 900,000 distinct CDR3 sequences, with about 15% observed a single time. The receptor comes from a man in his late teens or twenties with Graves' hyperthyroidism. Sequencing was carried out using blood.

The CDR3 nucleotides are TGTGCCAGCAGCTTAGGGCGGGAGGCCAACTATGAGCAGTTCTTC. Translating gives CASSLGREANYEQFF. The gene calls are TRBV7-3 and TRBJ2-1; 8 positions agree with TRBD2. This CDR3 is 15 amino acids long. CDR1 SGHTA and CDR2 FQGTGA come from the germline V gene. Unmatched junction bases numbered 8, after V lost 2 bases and J lost 8 bases.